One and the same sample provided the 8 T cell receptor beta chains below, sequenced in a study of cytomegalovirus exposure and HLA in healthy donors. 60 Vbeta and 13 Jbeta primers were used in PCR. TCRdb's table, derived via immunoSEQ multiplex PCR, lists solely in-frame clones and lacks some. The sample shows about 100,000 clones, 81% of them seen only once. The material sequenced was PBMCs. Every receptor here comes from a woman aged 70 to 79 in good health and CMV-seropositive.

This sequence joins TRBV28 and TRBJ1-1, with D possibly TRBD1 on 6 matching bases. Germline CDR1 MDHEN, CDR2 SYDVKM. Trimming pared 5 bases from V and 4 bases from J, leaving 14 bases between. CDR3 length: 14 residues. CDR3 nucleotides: TGTGCCAGCAGTGGGGGGGGCCTAGGCACTGAAGCTTTCTTT. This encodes CASSGGGLGTEAFF.

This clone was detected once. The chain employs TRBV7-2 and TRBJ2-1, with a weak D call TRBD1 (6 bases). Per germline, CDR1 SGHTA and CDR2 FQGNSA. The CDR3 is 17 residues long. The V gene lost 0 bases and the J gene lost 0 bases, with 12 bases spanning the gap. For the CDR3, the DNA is TGTGCCAGCAGCTTAGCCAACAGGGTTAGCTCCTACAATGAGCAGTTCTTC. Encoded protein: CASSLANRVSSYNEQFF. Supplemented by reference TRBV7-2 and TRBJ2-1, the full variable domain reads GAGVSQSPSNKVTEKGKDVELRCDPISGHTALYWYRQSLGQGLEFLIYFQGNSAPDKSGLPSDRFSAERTGGSVSTLTIQRTQQEDSAVYLCASSLANRVSSYNEQFFGPGTRLTVL.

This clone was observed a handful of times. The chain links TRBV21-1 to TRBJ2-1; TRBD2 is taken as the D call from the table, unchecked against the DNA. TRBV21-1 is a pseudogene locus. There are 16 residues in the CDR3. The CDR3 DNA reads TGTGCCAGCAGCAATAATAGCGGGAGGCCACACAATGAGCAGTTCTTC. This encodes CASSNNSGRPHNEQFF.

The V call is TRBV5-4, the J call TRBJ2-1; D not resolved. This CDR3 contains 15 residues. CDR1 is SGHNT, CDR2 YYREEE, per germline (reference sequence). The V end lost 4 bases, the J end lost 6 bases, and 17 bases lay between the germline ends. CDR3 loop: CASSLIMGPFNEQFF. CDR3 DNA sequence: TGTGCCAGCAGCCTCATTATGGGCCCCTTCAATGAGCAGTTCTTC. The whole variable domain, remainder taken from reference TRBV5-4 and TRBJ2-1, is ETGVTQSPTHLIKTRGQQVTLRCSSQSGHNTVSWYQQALGQGPQFIFQYYREEENGRGNFPPRFSGLQFPNYSSELNVNALELDDSALYLCASSLIMGPFNEQFFGPGTRLTVL.

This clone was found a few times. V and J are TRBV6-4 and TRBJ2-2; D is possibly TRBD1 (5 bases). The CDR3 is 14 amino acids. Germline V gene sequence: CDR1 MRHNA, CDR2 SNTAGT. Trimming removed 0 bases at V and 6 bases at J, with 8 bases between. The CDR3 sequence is CASSDSGVAGELFF. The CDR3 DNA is TGTGCCAGCAGTGACTCAGGGGTCGCCGGGGAGCTGTTTTTT.

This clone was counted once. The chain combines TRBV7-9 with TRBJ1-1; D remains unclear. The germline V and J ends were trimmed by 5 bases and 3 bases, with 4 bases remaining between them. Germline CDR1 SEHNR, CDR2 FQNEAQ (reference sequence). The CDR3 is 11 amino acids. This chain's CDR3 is CASSPDTEAFF. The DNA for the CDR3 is TGTGCCAGCAGCCCGGACACTGAAGCTTTCTTT.

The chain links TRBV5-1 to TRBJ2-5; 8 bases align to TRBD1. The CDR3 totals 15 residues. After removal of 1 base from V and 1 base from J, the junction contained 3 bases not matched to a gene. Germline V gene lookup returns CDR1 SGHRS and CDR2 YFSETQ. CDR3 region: CASSLITGGQETQYF. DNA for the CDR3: TGCGCCAGCAGCTTGATAACAGGGGGCCAAGAGACCCAGTACTTC. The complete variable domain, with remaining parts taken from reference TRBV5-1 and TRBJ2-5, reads KAGVTQTPRYLIKTRGQQVTLSCSPISGHRSVSWYQQTPGQGLQFLFEYFSETQRNKGNFPGRFSGRQFSNSRSEMNVSTLELGDSALYLCASSLITGGQETQYFGPGTRLLVL.

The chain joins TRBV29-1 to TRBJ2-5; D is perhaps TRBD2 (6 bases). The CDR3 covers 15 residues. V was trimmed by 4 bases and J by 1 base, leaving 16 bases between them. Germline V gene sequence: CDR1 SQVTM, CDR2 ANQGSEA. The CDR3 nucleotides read TGCAGCGTTGTGTTTCGAGGCGGGGCCCAAGAGACCCAGTACTTC. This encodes CSVVFRGGAQETQYF.